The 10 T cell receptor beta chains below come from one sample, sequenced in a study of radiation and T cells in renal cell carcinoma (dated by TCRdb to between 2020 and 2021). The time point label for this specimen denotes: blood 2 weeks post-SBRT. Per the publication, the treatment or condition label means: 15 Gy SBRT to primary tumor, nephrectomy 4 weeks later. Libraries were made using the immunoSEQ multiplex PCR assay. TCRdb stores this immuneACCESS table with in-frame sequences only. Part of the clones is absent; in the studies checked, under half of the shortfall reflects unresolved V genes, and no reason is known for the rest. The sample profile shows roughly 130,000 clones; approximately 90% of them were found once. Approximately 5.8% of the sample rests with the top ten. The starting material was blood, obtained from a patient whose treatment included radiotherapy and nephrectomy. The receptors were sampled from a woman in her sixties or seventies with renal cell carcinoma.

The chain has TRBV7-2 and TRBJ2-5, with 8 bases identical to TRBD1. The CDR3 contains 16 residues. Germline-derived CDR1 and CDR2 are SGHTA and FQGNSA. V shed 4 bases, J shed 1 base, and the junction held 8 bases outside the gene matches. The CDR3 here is CASSSGQGGGQETQYF. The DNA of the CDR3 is TGTGCCAGCAGCTCCGGACAGGGAGGCGGCCAAGAGACCCAGTACTTC.

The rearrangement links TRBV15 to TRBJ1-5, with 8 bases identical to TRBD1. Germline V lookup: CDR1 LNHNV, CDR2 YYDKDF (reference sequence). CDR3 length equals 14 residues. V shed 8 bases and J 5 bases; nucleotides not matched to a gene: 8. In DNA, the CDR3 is TGTGCCACCGCACCCGGGACAGGTTATCAGCCCCAGCATTTT. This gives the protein CATAPGTGYQPQHF. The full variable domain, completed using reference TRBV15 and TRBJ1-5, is DAMVIQNPRYQVTQFGKPVTLSCSQTLNHNVMYWYQQKSSQAPKLLFHYYDKDFNNEADTPDNFQSRRPNTSFCFLDIRSPGLGDTAMYLCATAPGTGYQPQHFGDGTRLSIL.

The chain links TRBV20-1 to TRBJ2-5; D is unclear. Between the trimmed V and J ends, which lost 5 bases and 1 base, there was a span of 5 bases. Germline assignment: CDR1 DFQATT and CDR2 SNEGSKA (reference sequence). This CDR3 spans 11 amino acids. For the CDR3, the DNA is TGCAGTGCTGTTTTCCAAGAGACCCAGTACTTC. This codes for CSAVFQETQYF.

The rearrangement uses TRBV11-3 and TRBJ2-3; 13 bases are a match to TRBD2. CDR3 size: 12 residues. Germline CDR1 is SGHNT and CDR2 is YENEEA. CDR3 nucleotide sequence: TGTGCGAGACTAGCGGGGGGCCATACGCAGTATTTT. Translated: CARLAGGHTQYF.

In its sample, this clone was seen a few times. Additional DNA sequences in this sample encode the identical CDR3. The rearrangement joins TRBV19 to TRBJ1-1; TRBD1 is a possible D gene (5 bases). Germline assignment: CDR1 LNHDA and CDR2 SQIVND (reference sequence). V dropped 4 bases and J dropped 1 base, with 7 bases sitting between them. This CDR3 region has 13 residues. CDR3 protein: CASSSDRNTEAFF. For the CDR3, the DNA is TGTGCCAGTAGTAGTGACAGGAACACTGAAGCTTTCTTT.

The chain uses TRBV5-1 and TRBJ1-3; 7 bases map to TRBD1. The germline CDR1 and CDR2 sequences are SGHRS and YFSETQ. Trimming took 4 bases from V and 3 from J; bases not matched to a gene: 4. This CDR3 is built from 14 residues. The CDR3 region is CASSVQGFGNTIYF. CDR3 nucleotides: TGCGCCAGCAGCGTACAGGGGTTTGGAAACACCATATATTTT.

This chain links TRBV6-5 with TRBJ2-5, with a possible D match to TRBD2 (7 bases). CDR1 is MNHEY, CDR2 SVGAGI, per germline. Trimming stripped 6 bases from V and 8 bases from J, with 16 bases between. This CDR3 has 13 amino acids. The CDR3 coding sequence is TGTGCCAGCAGCCAGGGAGGGGGGACAACCCAGTACTTC. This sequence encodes CASSQGGGTTQYF.

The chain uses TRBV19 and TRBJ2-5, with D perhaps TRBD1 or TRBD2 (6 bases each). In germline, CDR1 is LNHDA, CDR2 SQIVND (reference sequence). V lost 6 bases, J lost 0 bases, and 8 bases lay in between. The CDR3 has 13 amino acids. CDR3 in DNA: TGTGCCAGTAGGCGGGACAACCAAGAGACCCAGTACTTC. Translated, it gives CASRRDNQETQYF.

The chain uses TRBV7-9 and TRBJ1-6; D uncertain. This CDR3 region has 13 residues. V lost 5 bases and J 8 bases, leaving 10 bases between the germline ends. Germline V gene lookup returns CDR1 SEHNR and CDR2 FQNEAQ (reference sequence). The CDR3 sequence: CASSPNRDSPLHF. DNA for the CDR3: TGTGCCAGCAGCCCAAATAGGGATTCACCCCTCCACTTT.

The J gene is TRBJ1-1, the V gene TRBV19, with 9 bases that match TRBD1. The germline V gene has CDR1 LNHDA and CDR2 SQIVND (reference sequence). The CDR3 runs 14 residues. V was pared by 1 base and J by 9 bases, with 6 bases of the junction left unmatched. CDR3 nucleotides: TGTGCCAGTAGTATAGTCGGGACAGGGATTAAAGCTTTCTTT. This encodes CASSIVGTGIKAFF.